The 18 T cell receptor beta chains reported below all come from one sample, sequenced in a study of T cell repertoires in cytomegalovirus infection. MiXCR, run by TCRdb on the reads, gives a single entry per CDR3 protein. Of roughly 230,000 distinct CDR3 sequences listed, under 25% are singletons. Sequenced: CD8+ T cells from PBMCs. These receptors were collected from a human donor in good health (CMV status not recorded). Some clones in this sample may be carry-over from other donors' samples.

At least ten counts were recorded for this clonotype. The chain links TRBV7-2 to TRBJ1-1; D is undetermined. CDR1 is SGHTA and CDR2 is FQGNSA in the germline V gene. The V end was cut by 3 bases, the J end by 2 bases, with 19 bases between. The CDR3 length is 17 residues. The CDR3 region is CASSFPEMSTTNTEAFF. CDR3 DNA: TGTGCCAGCAGCTTCCCCGAGATGAGCACAACCAACACTGAAGCTTTCTTT.

This clonotype showed up many times. V gene TRBV7-2 combines with J gene TRBJ2-3; 11 positions agree with TRBD2. Germline V CDR1 and CDR2: SGHTA, FQGNSA. The CDR3 sequence is 15 residues long. V was pared by 5 bases and J by 2 bases, with 3 bases of the junction left unmatched. The CDR3 protein is CASSLTSGITDTQYF. CDR3 coding DNA: TGTGCCAGCAGCCTGACTAGCGGGATCACAGATACGCAGTATTTT.

In this sample, this clonotype turned up many times. V and J are TRBV6-5 and TRBJ2-1; D possibly corresponds to TRBD2 (5 bases). Germline V gene data show CDR1 as MNHEY and CDR2 as SVGAGI. This CDR3 has 15 residues. Trimming shortened V by 2 bases and J by 10 bases, and 18 bases separated the two germline ends. The CDR3 loop reads CASSYILAPRGEQFF. The CDR3 region has the DNA TGTGCCAGCAGTTACATCTTAGCTCCGAGAGGGGAGCAGTTCTTC.

The table lists this clonotype with many counts. J is TRBJ2-7 and V is TRBV7-2; perhaps TRBD2 as D (5 bases). Trimming removed 3 bases at V and 3 bases at J, with 9 bases between. This CDR3 is 13 amino acids long. Germline values: CDR1 SGHTA, CDR2 FQGNSA. CDR3 sequence reads: CASSFSGIYEQYF. The CDR3 nucleotides read TGTGCCAGCAGCTTTTCCGGGATCTACGAGCAGTACTTC.

This clonotype was seen many times. The rearrangement uses TRBV7-2 and TRBJ2-5; D is possibly TRBD1 (5 bases). The CDR3 contains 15 residues. Looked up from germline, CDR1 is SGHTA and CDR2 is FQGNSA. Between the trimmed V and J ends, which lost 1 base and 1 base, there was a span of 10 bases. CDR3 in amino acids: CASSLGGGPQETQYF. For the CDR3, the DNA is TGTGCCAGCAGCTTAGGGGGCGGTCCCCAAGAGACCCAGTACTTC.

This clonotype was seen repeatedly, ten times or more. The chain has TRBV7-9 and TRBJ2-5; D gene unclear. CDR1 is SEHNR and CDR2 is FQNEAQ in the germline V gene (reference sequence). Trimming took 3 bases from V and 2 from J, leaving 7 bases between them. This CDR3 contains 13 residues. The DNA for the CDR3 is TGTGCCAGCAGCTTCGGGCCTCAAGAGACCCAGTACTTC. Its protein product is CASSFGPQETQYF.

This clonotype was recorded many times. The rearrangement links TRBV2 to TRBJ2-7, with 15 bases identical to TRBD2. Per the germline V gene, CDR1 is SNHLY and CDR2 is FYNNEI. The CDR3 contains 18 residues. Germline trimming cut 2 bases from V and 4 bases from J; bases unmatched to any gene: 9. The CDR3 sequence is CASSEFRTSGGAGYEQYF. For the CDR3, the DNA is TGTGCCAGCAGTGAATTCAGGACTAGCGGGGGGGCCGGGTACGAGCAGTACTTC.

This clonotype was picked up a small number of times. The chain is built from TRBV20-1 and TRBJ1-1; 8 bases agree with TRBD1. Germline loops: CDR1 DFQATT, CDR2 SNEGSKA (reference sequence). V lost 5 bases to trimming and J lost 0 bases; unmatched junction nucleotides: 11. The CDR3 has 16 residues. The CDR3 here is CSAVGQGTFMNTEAFF. As DNA, the CDR3 is TGCAGTGCTGTAGGACAGGGCACCTTCATGAACACTGAAGCTTTCTTT.

This clonotype was observed many times. The chain employs TRBV7-8 and TRBJ2-7, with 10 bases identical to TRBD2. The length of the CDR3 is 15 residues. J lost 6 bases, V lost 5 bases, and 10 bases had no gene match. Germline loops: CDR1 SGHVS, CDR2 FQNEAQ. The CDR3 loop is CASSLEGLAGAEQYF. The CDR3, as DNA: TGTGCCAGCAGCCTGGAAGGGCTAGCGGGGGCCGAGCAGTACTTC.

This clonotype has ten or more counts. The chain employs TRBV14 and TRBJ1-1, with D tentatively TRBD1 (6 bases). V shed 2 bases and J shed 3 bases, with 16 bases lying between them. The germline V gene has CDR1 SGHDN and CDR2 FVKESK. CDR3 length: 16 amino acids. The CDR3 DNA reads TGTGCCAGCAGCCAAAGGGCCCCGGGGGCAGACACTGAAGCTTTCTTT. Translated: CASSQRAPGADTEAFF.

This chain joins TRBV28 and TRBJ2-1, with D perhaps matching TRBD1 (6 bases). This CDR3 has 16 amino acids. Trimming shortened V by 3 bases and J by 4 bases, and 16 bases separated the two germline ends. Per the germline V gene, CDR1 is MDHEN and CDR2 is SYDVKM. CDR3 nucleotides: TGTGCCAGCAGTTTGCTGGGACACAATACATACAATGAGCAGTTCTTC. Its protein is CASSLLGHNTYNEQFF.

This clonotype was counted between two and nine times. This chain connects TRBV27 to TRBJ2-1; D possibly matches TRBD1 or TRBD2 (5 bases each). The CDR3 is 13 residues long. V was shortened by 5 bases and J by 8 bases, with 13 bases between the two germline ends. Germline V lookup: CDR1 MNHEY, CDR2 SMNVEV (reference sequence). CDR3 protein: CASSPEQEDEQFF. In nucleotides, the CDR3 is TGTGCCAGCAGTCCCGAACAGGAGGATGAGCAGTTCTTC.

The chain links TRBV28 to TRBJ1-5; 9 nucleotides align to TRBD1. The CDR3 covers 16 residues. After removal of 6 bases from V and 2 bases from J, the junction contained 8 bases not matched to a gene. Germline-derived CDR1 and CDR2 are MDHEN and SYDVKM. This chain's CDR3 is CASSHRTGARNQPQHF. The CDR3 nucleotides are TGTGCCAGCAGCCATCGGACAGGGGCGCGCAATCAGCCCCAGCATTTT. Full variable domain (rest looked up from reference TRBV28 and TRBJ1-5): DVKVTQSSRYLVKRTGEKVFLECVQDMDHENMFWYRQDPGLGLRLIYFSYDVKMKEKGDIPEGYSVSREKKERFSLILESASTNQTSMYLCASSHRTGARNQPQHFGDGTRLSIL.

This clonotype was recorded a few times. The J gene is TRBJ2-1, the V gene TRBV20-1, with D perhaps given as TRBD1 or TRBD2 (6 bases each). The CDR3 covers 15 residues. Per the germline V gene, CDR1 is DFQATT and CDR2 is SNEGSKA (reference sequence). Trimming shortened V by 3 bases and J by 6 bases, and 18 bases separated the two germline ends. CDR3 in DNA: TGCAGTGCTAGCGACTGGAGGGGGATTTCCAATGAGCAGTTCTTC. Amino acid sequence: CSASDWRGISNEQFF.

This clonotype was seen only a few times. The chain employs TRBV12-3 or TRBV12-4 and TRBJ1-2; 9 bases match TRBD1. This CDR3 spans 15 amino acids. V lost 5 bases to trimming and J lost 1 base; unmatched junction nucleotides: 5. CDR3 loop: CASSGTGGDNYGYTF. In nucleotides, the CDR3 is TGTGCCAGCAGTGGAACAGGGGGCGATAACTATGGCTACACCTTC.

This clonotype was observed a handful of times. The V and J genes are TRBV5-4 and TRBJ2-1, with 11 bases fitting TRBD2. The V and J ends lost 6 bases and 3 bases, in that order; junction bases with no gene match: 5. Germline V gives CDR1 SGHNT, CDR2 YYREEE (reference sequence). The CDR3 consists of 15 residues. CDR3 sequence: CASNLAGGNYNEQFF. The CDR3 region has the DNA TGTGCCAGCAATCTAGCGGGGGGAAACTACAATGAGCAGTTCTTC.

The chain employs TRBV11-3 and TRBJ2-1; TRBD2 matches 11 bases. This CDR3 is built from 14 residues. Trimming removed 5 bases from V and 8 bases from J; junction bases left unmatched: 5. Germline lookup yields CDR1 SGHNT and CDR2 YENEEA. CDR3 sequence reads: CASSDSGGADEQFF. The CDR3 nucleotides are TGTGCCAGCAGCGATAGCGGGGGGGCGGATGAGCAGTTCTTC.

The sample holds a few counts of this clonotype. This chain links TRBV23-1 with TRBJ2-3; 8 bases are shared with TRBD2. TRBV23-1 is annotated as an ORF whose role is uncertain. CDR3 length: 15 amino acids. The V and J ends lost 2 bases and 6 bases, in that order; junction bases with no gene match: 7. The CDR3 sequence is CASSQGASGSDTQYF. The CDR3 bases are TGCGCCAGCAGTCAAGGCGCTAGCGGGTCTGATACGCAGTATTTT.